This entry is about one TCR beta chain. Its target is unknown. Sequenced material consisted of expressed TCRB transcripts (all of the isolated RNA was reverse transcribed). Measured with immunoSEQ multiplex PCR; TCRdb has only the in-frame clones, and not every one. The sample records hundreds of thousands of clones, over 10% being singletons. The sample belongs to a study of beta chain features in type 1 diabetes. Stem cell-like memory, regulatory, central memory and naive CD4+ cells were sorted via CD45RO/CCR7/CD25/CD127/CD95/CD27. CDR3 length: 14 amino acids. Trimming removed 4 bases at V and 0 bases at J, with 10 bases between. Germline CDR1 reads SGHTA; CDR2 reads FQGNSA. General study results and limits: Any PCR bias toward short templates would affect both groups alike. Shorter TCRB CDR3s, moderately but significantly so, were found in Type 1 diabetes patients in all four CD4+ subsets. The study left unresolved whether HLA type influences TCRB rearrangement.

Sequencing was carried out using naive CD4+ T cells from blood. The receptor was isolated from a woman aged 18-30 years with type 1 diabetes. The V and J genes are TRBV7-2 and TRBJ2-7, with D possibly being TRBD2 (5 bases). The CDR3 DNA reads as TGTGCCAGCAGCTCGAGCGGCCGCTCCTACGAGCAGTACTTC. It is translated as CASSSSGRSYEQYF.